Below are 28 T cell receptor beta chains sequenced from a single sample in a study of cytomegalovirus exposure and HLA in healthy donors. Both 60 Vbeta primers and 13 Jbeta primers went into the PCR. The method was immunoSEQ multiplex PCR; TCRdb's version includes in-frame clones alone and lacks a portion of them. The data contain fewer than 200,000 clones, roughly 70% of them seen just once; the ten biggest clones take up approximately 5.4%. The sample taken for sequencing was PBMCs. These receptors were obtained from a woman aged 18-35 years in good health and CMV-seropositive.

The chain combines TRBV18 with TRBJ1-3; 7 nucleotides agree with TRBD1. Trimming removed 4 bases from V and 2 bases from J; junction bases left unmatched: 2. This CDR3 is 14 amino acids long. Germline V lookup: CDR1 KGHSH, CDR2 LQKENI. Written as DNA, the CDR3 is TGTGCCAGCTCACTCGACAGGGCTGGAAACACCATATATTTT. Its translation: CASSLDRAGNTIYF.

V and J are TRBV29-1 and TRBJ1-6; 8 bases agree with TRBD1. Germline trimming cut 6 bases from V and 3 bases from J; bases unmatched to any gene: 7. The CDR3 spans 15 residues. Germline CDR1 reads SQVTM; CDR2 reads ANQGSEA. CDR3 region: CSVKTGANYNSPLHF. CDR3 nucleotide sequence: TGCAGCGTGAAGACAGGGGCTAACTATAATTCACCCCTCCACTTT. Combining the CDR3 with reference TRBV29-1 and TRBJ1-6 gives the whole variable domain SAVISQKPSRDICQRGTSLTIQCQVDSQVTMMFWYRQQPGQSLTLIATANQGSEATYESGFVIDKFPISRPNLTFSTLTVSNMSPEDSSIYLCSVKTGANYNSPLHFGNGTRLTVT.

This clone has a handful of counts. The V and J genes are TRBV13 and TRBJ1-1, with D maybe TRBD1 (5 bases). Per germline, CDR1 PRHDT and CDR2 FYEKMQ (reference sequence). The CDR3 is 17 residues long. V lost 7 bases to trimming and J lost 0 bases, with 21 bases between them. For the CDR3, the DNA is TGTGCCAGCAACCTCGGGGGGTTTGAAGCCTTGAACACTGAAGCTTTCTTT. Translated, it gives CASNLGGFEALNTEAFF.

This sequence joins TRBV5-4 and TRBJ2-5, with a weak D call TRBD1 (5 bases). The CDR3 runs 17 residues. Germline V gives CDR1 SGHNT, CDR2 YYREEE (reference sequence). V lost 0 bases, J lost 1 base, and 16 bases lay in between. The CDR3 here is CASSLEPGPVSQETQYF. The CDR3 nucleotides read TGTGCCAGCAGCTTGGAGCCAGGGCCGGTGAGCCAAGAGACCCAGTACTTC.

A word on this clone: One junction end does not reproduce the germline sequence, and a read error may be involved. V usage is TRBV5-4 and J usage is TRBJ2-3; possible D gene TRBD2, 5 bases. CDR3 size: 15 residues. Germline V gene data show CDR1 as SGHNT and CDR2 as YYREEE (reference sequence). The CDR3 region is CASSQDMDSLDTQYF. CDR3 nucleotides: TGCGCCAGCAGCCAAGACATGGACTCCCTGGATACGCAGTATTTT.

The chain carries TRBV7-6 and TRBJ1-2, with 9 bases fitting TRBD1. The germline CDR1 and CDR2 sequences are SGHVS and FNYEAQ. The CDR3 length is 14 residues. The V and J ends lost 1 base and 5 bases, in that order; junction bases with no gene match: 2. The CDR3 region is CASSLGGTGYGYTF. CDR3 nucleotides: TGTGCCAGCAGCTTAGGAGGGACAGGGTATGGCTACACCTTC.

Only one count was recorded for this clone. The V and J genes are TRBV9 and TRBJ2-5; TRBD1 matches at 11 bases. The CDR3 sequence is 16 residues long. The V and J ends lost 0 bases and 5 bases, in that order; junction bases with no gene match: 6. CDR1 is SGDLS and CDR2 is YYNGEE in the germline V gene. CDR3 protein: CASSVGLDRGPETQYF. CDR3 bases: TGTGCCAGCAGCGTAGGGTTGGACAGGGGGCCTGAGACCCAGTACTTC.

The CDR3 region has the DNA TGTGCCAGCAGCCCTCAGTATTCCGAAGCTTTCTTT. It specifies CASSPQYSEAFF. The J gene is TRBJ1-1, the V gene TRBV11-2; D gene ambiguous. The CDR3 sequence is 12 residues long. V dropped 5 bases and J dropped 8 bases, with 12 bases sitting between them. Germline loops: CDR1 SGHAT, CDR2 FQNNGV.

V is TRBV6-1 and J is TRBJ1-5, with D possibly TRBD1 on 6 matching bases. The CDR3 sequence is 14 residues long. Germline V gene sequence: CDR1 MNHNS, CDR2 SASEGT. V was shortened by 5 bases and J by 5 bases, with 13 bases between the two germline ends. This CDR3 is CASSTTGQHQPQHF. The DNA of the CDR3 is TGTGCCAGCAGTACGACCGGACAGCATCAGCCCCAGCATTTT.

This clone was seen a few times. In DNA, the CDR3 is TGTGCCAGCAGTGAAGCGGGACATGTGAATTCACCCCTCCACTTT. Its translation is CASSEAGHVNSPLHF. The rearrangement links TRBV6-1 to TRBJ1-6; D possibly corresponds to TRBD1 (6 bases). The CDR3 is 15 residues long. Germline values: CDR1 MNHNS, CDR2 SASEGT. Trimming stripped 0 bases from V and 7 bases from J, with 10 bases between.

The V and J genes are TRBV6-6 and TRBJ2-5; 11 bases match TRBD1. The CDR3 contains 16 residues. From germline, CDR1 is MNHNY and CDR2 SVGAGI (reference sequence). The V gene end was trimmed by 2 bases and the J gene end by 5 bases; junction bases not matched to a gene: 7. CDR3 nucleotides: TGTGCCAGCAGTTACCCCCAGGGACAGGGGGAGGAGACCCAGTACTTC. Residues: CASSYPQGQGEETQYF.

CDR3 region: CASSWTGRGEAFF. The CDR3 DNA follows: TGTGCCAGCAGCTGGACAGGCAGGGGTGAAGCTTTCTTT. J is TRBJ1-1 and V is TRBV7-2; TRBD1 aligns across 7 bases. The V gene end was trimmed by 4 bases and the J gene end by 7 bases; junction bases not matched to a gene: 6. This CDR3 is built from 13 residues. The germline CDR1 and CDR2 sequences are SGHTA and FQGNSA.

This clone came up once. V is TRBV28 and J is TRBJ1-2, with TRBD1 identical over 9 bases. Germline-derived CDR1 and CDR2 are MDHEN and SYDVKM. This CDR3 spans 18 amino acids. The V and J ends lost 4 bases and 5 bases, in that order; junction bases with no gene match: 17. CDR3 sequence (DNA): TGTGCCAGCAGTTCTTATCGAACGCCCGGGACAGGGAGATATGGCTACACCTTC. It is translated as CASSSYRTPGTGRYGYTF.

The chain employs TRBV6-6 and TRBJ1-5; weak D call: TRBD1 (6 bases). This CDR3 contains 14 residues. The germline V gene encodes CDR1 MNHNY and CDR2 SVGAGI (reference sequence). V lost 2 bases and J 4 bases, leaving 9 bases between the germline ends. The CDR3 reads CASSYPQGNQPQHF. The CDR3 nucleotides read TGTGCCAGCAGTTACCCGCAGGGGAATCAGCCCCAGCATTTT.

The V call is TRBV13, the J call TRBJ1-2, with D unclear. V lost 2 bases and J 8 bases, leaving 21 bases between the germline ends. Per germline, CDR1 PRHDT and CDR2 FYEKMQ (reference sequence). The length of the CDR3 is 16 residues. The CDR3 loop is CASSLMNGDSIEGYTF. CDR3 DNA sequence: TGTGCCAGCAGCTTAATGAACGGCGACTCTATTGAGGGCTACACCTTC.

The gene calls are TRBV5-6 and TRBJ1-4; 7 bases align to TRBD1. Germline V gene data show CDR1 as SGHDT and CDR2 as YYEEEE. The trim removed 3 bases at V and 11 bases at J, leaving 7 bases unmatched. The CDR3 runs to 13 residues. Here the CDR3 reads CASSSSTGKKLFF. The DNA for the CDR3 is TGTGCCAGCAGCTCTTCGACAGGGAAGAAACTGTTTTTT.

This rearrangement joins TRBV7-9 to TRBJ2-1; 7 bases match TRBD1. Germline V gives CDR1 SEHNR, CDR2 FQNEAQ (reference sequence). The CDR3 consists of 15 residues. Trimming cost V 5 bases and J 2 bases; bases outside gene matches: 6. The CDR3 DNA sequence: TGTGCCAGCAGCCCCGGGACAGCGCCCTACAATGAGCAGTTCTTC. Protein: CASSPGTAPYNEQFF.

The chain links TRBV2 to TRBJ2-2; 9 bases fit TRBD2. The V and J ends lost 7 bases and 8 bases, in that order; junction bases with no gene match: 5. CDR1 and CDR2 (germline): SNHLY, FYNNEI. This CDR3 has 13 residues. This CDR3 reads CASKLAGSGELFF. CDR3 in DNA: TGTGCCAGCAAGCTAGCGGGGTCAGGGGAGCTGTTTTTT.

The chain combines TRBV28 with TRBJ1-1; 8 positions agree with TRBD1. The V segment lost 6 bases and the J segment 6 bases; nucleotides outside the gene matches: 9. The germline V gene encodes CDR1 MDHEN and CDR2 SYDVKM. The CDR3 consists of 14 residues. The CDR3 spells CASSTGQELSEAFF. For the CDR3, the DNA is TGTGCCAGCAGCACGGGACAGGAATTATCTGAAGCTTTCTTT.

The chain has TRBV6-5 and TRBJ2-1, with D possibly matching TRBD1 (6 bases). CDR1 MNHEY and CDR2 SVGAGI come from the germline V gene. V lost 4 bases and J 12 bases, leaving 19 bases between the germline ends. The CDR3 runs 14 residues. The CDR3 DNA reads as TGTGCCAGCAGTTCTACCGGGACAAGCGGAGCGCAGTTCTTC. This gives the protein CASSSTGTSGAQFF.

The chain couples TRBV10-3 to TRBJ1-4; the D gene is possibly TRBD1 (5 bases). CDR1 and CDR2 from the germline V gene are ENHRY and SYGVKD. The CDR3 is made up of 15 amino acids. V lost 6 bases to trimming and J lost 8 bases, with 19 bases between them. This CDR3 reads CAIRSGARAEEKLFF. In nucleotides, the CDR3 is TGTGCCATCAGATCCGGAGCCAGGGCGGAGGAAAAACTGTTTTTT.

V usage is TRBV19 and J usage is TRBJ2-2; the match to TRBD2 covers 9 bases. This CDR3 spans 17 amino acids. The V and J ends lost 5 bases and 5 bases, in that order; junction bases with no gene match: 12. Germline lookup yields CDR1 LNHDA and CDR2 SQIVND (reference sequence). Here the CDR3 reads CASSRRGLAGRTGELFF. The CDR3 nucleotides are TGTGCCAGTAGTCGGCGGGGGCTAGCGGGGAGGACCGGGGAGCTGTTTTTT.

This clone was recorded a few times. This chain connects TRBV7-8 to TRBJ2-3; 13 bases line up with TRBD2. Germline V gene sequence: CDR1 SGHVS, CDR2 FQNEAQ. The CDR3 runs 17 residues. V was clipped by 5 bases and J by 0 bases; unmatched bases: 5. The CDR3 loop reads CASSHVLAGGSTDTQYF. Written as DNA, the CDR3 is TGTGCCAGCAGCCACGTACTAGCGGGGGGGAGCACAGATACGCAGTATTTT.

The chain is built from TRBV5-1 and TRBJ2-3, with 9 bases identical to TRBD2. There are 14 residues in the CDR3. J gave up 1 base and V 6 bases, and 3 bases lay outside the gene matches. CDR1 SGHRS and CDR2 YFSETQ come from the germline V gene. The CDR3: CASIAGARTDTQYF. The DNA for the CDR3 is TGCGCCAGCATAGCGGGGGCCCGCACAGATACGCAGTATTTT.

V gene TRBV4-1 combines with J gene TRBJ2-1; D is perhaps TRBD2 (6 bases). This CDR3 is 15 amino acids long. V was trimmed by 0 bases and J by 5 bases, leaving 11 bases between them. CDR1 MGHRA and CDR2 YSYEKL come from the germline V gene. The CDR3 sequence: CASSQEAGGNNEQFF. The CDR3 DNA sequence: TGCGCCAGCAGCCAAGAAGCGGGCGGAAACAATGAGCAGTTCTTC.

The V call is TRBV5-1, the J call TRBJ2-5; D is undetermined. The CDR3 runs to 12 residues. The germline gives CDR1 SGHRS, CDR2 YFSETQ. Trimming took off 7 bases at V and 2 bases at J, with 9 bases between the two ends. The CDR3 sequence is CASSLGQETQYF. CDR3 nucleotides: TGCGCCAGCTCACTCGGGCAAGAGACCCAGTACTTC.

This chain links TRBV5-5 with TRBJ2-5; D might be TRBD1 (6 bases). This CDR3 contains 13 residues. Trimming pared 4 bases from V and 0 bases from J, leaving 7 bases between. Germline CDR1 is SGHKS and CDR2 is YYEKEE (reference sequence). CDR3 sequence reads: CASSRTDQETQYF. Written as DNA, the CDR3 is TGTGCCAGCAGCAGGACAGACCAAGAGACCCAGTACTTC. The full variable domain, rest sourced from reference TRBV5-5 and TRBJ2-5, is DAGVTQSPTHLIKTRGQQVTLRCSPISGHKSVSWYQQVLGQGPQFIFQYYEKEERGRGNFPDRFSARQFPNYSSELNVNALLLGDSALYLCASSRTDQETQYFGPGTRLLVL.

This chain links TRBV2 with TRBJ2-1, with D maybe TRBD2 (5 bases). Germline CDR1 and CDR2: SNHLY and FYNNEI. V lost 6 bases, J lost 6 bases, and 15 bases lay in between. There are 14 residues in the CDR3. The CDR3 sequence: CASRELALGNEQFF. CDR3 in DNA: TGTGCCAGCAGGGAGCTAGCCCTGGGCAATGAGCAGTTCTTC.